The 4 T cell receptor beta chains presented below share a single source sample, sequenced in a study of shared clonotypes between healthy human individuals. TCRdb's table, derived via immunoSEQ multiplex PCR, lists solely in-frame clones and lacks some. The sample holds just over 2,000,000 clones, 95% seen once. The sample comprised naive CD4+ T cells sorted from blood. The subset denotes: CD45RA+ positively selected. Every receptor here comes from a man in his late teens or twenties in good health.

V is TRBV29-1 and J is TRBJ2-7, with D tentatively TRBD2 (5 bases). CDR1 and CDR2 from the germline V gene are SQVTM and ANQGSEA. CDR3 size: 14 residues. V was trimmed by 2 bases and J by 4 bases, leaving 15 bases between them. CDR3 sequence reads: CSVEWAGLPYEQYF. The CDR3 nucleotides read TGCAGCGTTGAATGGGCTGGACTGCCTTACGAGCAGTACTTC.

The rearrangement uses TRBV30 and TRBJ1-1, with a weak D call TRBD1 (5 bases). Germline V gives CDR1 GTSNPN, CDR2 SVGIG (reference sequence). The V end lost 2 bases, the J end lost 3 bases, and 13 bases lay between the germline ends. The CDR3 loop spans 14 amino acids. The CDR3 is CAWSPGTLDTEAFF. The CDR3 bases are TGTGCCTGGAGTCCCGGGACGTTGGACACTGAAGCTTTCTTT.

This clone was recorded once. J is TRBJ2-3 and V is TRBV5-6; a possible D gene is TRBD1 (5 bases). Between the trimmed V and J ends, which lost 4 bases and 3 bases, there was a span of 6 bases. CDR1 SGHDT and CDR2 YYEEEE come from the germline V gene. This CDR3 comprises 12 residues. The CDR3 DNA reads TGTGCCAGCAGCCCAGGGACAGATACGCAGTATTTT. Amino acid sequence: CASSPGTDTQYF.

The CDR3 protein is CASTNSPGQVTYEQYF. The CDR3 DNA is TGTGCCAGCACCAATTCCCCGGGACAGGTAACCTACGAGCAGTACTTC. The gene calls are TRBV6-6 and TRBJ2-7; 8 bases map to TRBD1. V lost 7 bases to trimming and J lost 2 bases; unmatched junction nucleotides: 13. The CDR3 is 16 amino acids. Germline assignment: CDR1 MNHNY and CDR2 SVGAGI (reference sequence).